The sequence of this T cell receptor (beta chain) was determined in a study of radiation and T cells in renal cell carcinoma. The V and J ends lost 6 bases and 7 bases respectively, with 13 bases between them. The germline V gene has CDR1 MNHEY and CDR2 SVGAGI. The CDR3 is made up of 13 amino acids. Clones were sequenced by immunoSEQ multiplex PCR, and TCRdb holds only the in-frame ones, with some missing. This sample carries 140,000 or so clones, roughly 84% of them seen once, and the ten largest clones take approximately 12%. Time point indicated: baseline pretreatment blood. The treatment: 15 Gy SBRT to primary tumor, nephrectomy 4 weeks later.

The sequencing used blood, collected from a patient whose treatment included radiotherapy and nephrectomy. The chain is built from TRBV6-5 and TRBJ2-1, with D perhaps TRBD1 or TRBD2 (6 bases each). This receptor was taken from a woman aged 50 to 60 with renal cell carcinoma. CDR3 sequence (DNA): TGTGCCAGCAGGGGGGGCCAAGTTAATGAGCAGTTCTTC. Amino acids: CASRGGQVNEQFF.